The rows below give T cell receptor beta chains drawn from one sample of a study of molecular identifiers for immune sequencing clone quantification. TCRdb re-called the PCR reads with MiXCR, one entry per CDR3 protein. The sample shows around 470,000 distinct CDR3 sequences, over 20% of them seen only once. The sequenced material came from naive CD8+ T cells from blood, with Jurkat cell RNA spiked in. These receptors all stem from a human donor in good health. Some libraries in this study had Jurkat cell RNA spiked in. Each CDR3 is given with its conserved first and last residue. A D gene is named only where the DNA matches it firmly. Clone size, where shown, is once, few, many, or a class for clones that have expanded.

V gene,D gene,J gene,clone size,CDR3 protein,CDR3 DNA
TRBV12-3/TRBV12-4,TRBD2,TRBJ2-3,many,CASSSTRMTSGDTDTQYF,TGTGCCAGCAGTTCGACACGAATGACTAGCGGGGACACAGATACGCAGTATTTT
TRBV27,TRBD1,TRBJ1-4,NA,CASSVSPRGPNEKLFF,TGTGCCAGCAGCGTCTCCCCGAGGGGGCCTAATGAAAAACTGTTTTTT
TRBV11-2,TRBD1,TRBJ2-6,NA,CASSLGQGALGANVLTF,TGTGCCAGCAGCTTGGGACAGGGAGCTTTAGGGGCCAACGTCCTGACTTTC
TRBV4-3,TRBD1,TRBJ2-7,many,CASSLTGTGGYEQYF,TGCGCCAGCAGCCTCACCGGGACAGGGGGCTACGAGCAGTACTTC
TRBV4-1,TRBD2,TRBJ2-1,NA,CVSSETSGGYNEQFF,TGCGTCAGCAGTGAGACTAGCGGGGGTTACAATGAGCAGTTCTTC
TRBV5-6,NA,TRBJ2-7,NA,CASSLFTDLEQYF,TGTGCCAGCAGCTTGTTTACGGATCTCGAGCAGTACTTC
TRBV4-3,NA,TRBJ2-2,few,CASSQAQGGGPGELFF,TGCGCCAGCAGCCAGGCACAGGGAGGAGGACCCGGGGAGCTGTTTTTT
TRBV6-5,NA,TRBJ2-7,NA,CASRRTGSPYEQYF,TGTGCCAGCAGAAGGACTGGTAGTCCCTACGAGCAGTACTTC
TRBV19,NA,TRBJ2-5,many,CASSMGGFTSLETQYF,TGTGCCAGTAGTATGGGCGGCTTCACGAGTTTGGAGACCCAGTACTTC
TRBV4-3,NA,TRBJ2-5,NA,CASSQDRGESFAETQYF,TGCGCCAGCAGCCAAGATCGGGGCGAGAGTTTTGCGGAGACCCAGTACTTC
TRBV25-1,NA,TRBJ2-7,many,CASSVVNWGEQYF,TGTGCCAGCAGTGTAGTGAATTGGGGAGAGCAGTACTTC
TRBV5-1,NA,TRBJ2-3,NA,CASSPARVLLNTDTQYF,TGCGCCAGCAGCCCCGCCCGGGTTCTATTAAACACAGATACGCAGTATTTT
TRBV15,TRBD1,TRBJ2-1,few,CATSMGQGATEQFF,TGTGCCACCAGCATGGGACAGGGGGCTACTGAGCAGTTCTTC
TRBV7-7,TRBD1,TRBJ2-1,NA,CASSLSDRAYNEQFF,TGTGCTAGCAGCCTATCCGACAGGGCCTACAATGAGCAGTTCTTC
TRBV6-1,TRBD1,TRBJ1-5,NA,CASSGSPDRGLYSNQPQHF,TGTGCCAGCAGTGGGAGCCCGGACAGGGGGCTCTATAGCAATCAGCCCCAGCATTTT
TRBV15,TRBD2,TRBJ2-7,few,CATSTEGGDEQYF,TGTGCCACCAGCACCGAGGGAGGGGACGAGCAGTACTTC
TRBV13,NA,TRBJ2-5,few,CASSRLTGYLQETQYF,TGTGCCAGCAGCCGGCTGACAGGCTATCTCCAAGAGACCCAGTACTTC
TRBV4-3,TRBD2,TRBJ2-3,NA,CASSQKAELATDTQYF,TGCGCCAGCAGCCAAAAGGCTGAACTAGCGACAGATACGCAGTATTTT